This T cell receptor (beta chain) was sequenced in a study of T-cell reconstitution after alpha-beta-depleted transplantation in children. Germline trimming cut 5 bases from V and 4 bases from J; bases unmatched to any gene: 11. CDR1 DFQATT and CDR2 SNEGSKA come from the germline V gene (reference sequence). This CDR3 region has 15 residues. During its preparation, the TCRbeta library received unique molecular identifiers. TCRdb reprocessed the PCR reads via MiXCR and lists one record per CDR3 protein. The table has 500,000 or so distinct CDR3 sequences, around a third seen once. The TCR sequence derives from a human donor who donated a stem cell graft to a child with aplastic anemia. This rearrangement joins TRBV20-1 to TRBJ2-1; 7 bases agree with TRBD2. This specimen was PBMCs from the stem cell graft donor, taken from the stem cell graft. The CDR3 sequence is CSAGRSAGVYNEQFF. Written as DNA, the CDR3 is TGCAGTGCTGGCCGGTCCGCGGGAGTTTACAATGAGCAGTTCTTC.